Described below is a single T cell receptor beta chain sequence and its context. Its antigen is still unknown. The CDR3 extends over 15 amino acids. With 2 bases clipped from V and 8 bases from J, the junction kept 8 bases outside the gene matches. Germline V gene lookup returns CDR1 SGHRS and CDR2 YFSETQ. This sample was included in a study of siplizumab effects on memory and regulatory T cells. Study-level findings and limits: Naive T cells appeared more diverse than memory cells and seemed to be major alloresponse contributors. Siplizumab significantly decreased alloreactive sequences from unstimulated CD4+ memory cells.

Data came from immunoSEQ multiplex PCR; TCRdb stores just in-frame clones and leaves some out. Of under 140,000 clones in the sample, roughly 92% were seen once. Sequencing input: CD4+ T cells sorted from blood. The gene calls are TRBV5-1 and TRBJ1-4; TRBD1 matches 8 bases. This sequence originates from a human donor in good health. The CDR3, as DNA: TGCGCCAGCAGCTTTCAGGGGGCCGTTAACGAAAAACTGTTTTTT. Translated: CASSFQGAVNEKLFF.